This T cell receptor (beta chain) was documented in a study of CD8+ T cells in alopecia areata. Points from the study as a whole: Relative to mice, TCR sharing across patients was less clear, a difference possibly HLA-related. Tofacitinib yielded significantly lower scalp clonality and fewer expanded CD8+ clones among the top 100.

This clone came up a few times. Its antigen remains unknown. Following RNA extraction, reverse transcription yielded cDNA that acted as the sequencing template. Using immunoSEQ multiplex PCR, the repertoire was profiled, and TCRdb retains in-frame clones only, with some absent. The table includes 150,000 to 200,000 clones, roughly 60% detected once. Regarding treatment: oral pan-JAK inhibitor, 5-10 mg twice daily. Lesional scalp tissue (obtained by punch biopsy) and peripheral blood were collected from alopecia areata patients. This CDR3 spans 14 amino acids. Germline V lookup: CDR1 LGHNA, CDR2 YNFKEQ. Trimming pared 1 base from V and 0 bases from J, leaving 6 bases between.

The rearrangement links TRBV4-2 to TRBJ1-1; D gene unclear. Sequences were derived from CD4+ T cells sorted from blood, sampled at approximately week 60, from a patient treated with tofacitinib. The source of this sequence is a human donor with alopecia areata. This chain's CDR3 is CASSQVQVNTEAFF. The CDR3 nucleotides are TGTGCCAGCAGCCAAGTTCAGGTGAACACTGAAGCTTTCTTT.